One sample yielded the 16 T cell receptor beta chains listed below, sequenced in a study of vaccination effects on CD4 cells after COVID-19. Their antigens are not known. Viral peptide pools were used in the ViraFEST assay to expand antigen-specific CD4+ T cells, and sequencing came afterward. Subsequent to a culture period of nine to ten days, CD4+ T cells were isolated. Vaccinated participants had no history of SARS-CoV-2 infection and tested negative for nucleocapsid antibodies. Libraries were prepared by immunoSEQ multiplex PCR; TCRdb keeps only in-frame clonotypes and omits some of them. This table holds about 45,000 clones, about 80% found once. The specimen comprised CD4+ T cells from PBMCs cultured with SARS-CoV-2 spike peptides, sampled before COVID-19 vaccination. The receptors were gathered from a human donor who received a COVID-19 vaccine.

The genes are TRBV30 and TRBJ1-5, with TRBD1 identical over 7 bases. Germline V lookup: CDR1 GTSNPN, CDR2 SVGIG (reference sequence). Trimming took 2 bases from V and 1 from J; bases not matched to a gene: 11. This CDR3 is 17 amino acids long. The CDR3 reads CAWSPRQGGWSNQPQHF. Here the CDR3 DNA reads TGTGCCTGGAGTCCCCGACAGGGTGGGTGGAGCAATCAGCCCCAGCATTTT.

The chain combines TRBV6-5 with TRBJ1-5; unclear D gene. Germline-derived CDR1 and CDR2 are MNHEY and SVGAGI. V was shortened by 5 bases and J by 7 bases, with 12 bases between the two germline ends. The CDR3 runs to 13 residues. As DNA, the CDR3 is TGTGCCAGCAGTAGATGGACCGGACAGCCCCAGCATTTT. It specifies CASSRWTGQPQHF.

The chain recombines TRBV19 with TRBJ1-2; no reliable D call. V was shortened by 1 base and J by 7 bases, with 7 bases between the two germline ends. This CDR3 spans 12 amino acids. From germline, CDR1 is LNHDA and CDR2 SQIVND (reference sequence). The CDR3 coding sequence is TGTGCCAGTAGTATAGTCTCAGGTGGCTACACCTTC. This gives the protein CASSIVSGGYTF.

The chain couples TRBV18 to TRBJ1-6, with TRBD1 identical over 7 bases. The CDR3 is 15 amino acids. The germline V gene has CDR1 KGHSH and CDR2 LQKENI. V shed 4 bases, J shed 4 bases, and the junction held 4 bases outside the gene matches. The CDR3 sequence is CASSRDSGYNSPLHF. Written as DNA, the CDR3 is TGTGCCAGCTCACGGGACAGCGGTTATAATTCACCCCTCCACTTT. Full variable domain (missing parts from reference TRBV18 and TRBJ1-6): NAGVMQNPRHLVRRRGQEARLRCSPMKGHSHVYWYRQLPEEGLKFMVYLQKENIIDESGMPKERFSAEFPKEGPSILRIQQVVRGDSAAYFCASSRDSGYNSPLHFGNGTRLTVT.

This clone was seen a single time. In DNA, the CDR3 is TGTGCCAGCAGCTTCTATTATTGGCGTGAGCGGCCCTATAATTCACCCCTCCACTTT. This gives the protein CASSFYYWRERPYNSPLHF. J is TRBJ1-6 and V is TRBV7-9; D remains unclear. The CDR3 totals 19 residues. The germline CDR1 and CDR2 sequences are SEHNR and FQNEAQ (reference sequence). V lost 3 bases and J 2 bases, leaving 20 bases between the germline ends.

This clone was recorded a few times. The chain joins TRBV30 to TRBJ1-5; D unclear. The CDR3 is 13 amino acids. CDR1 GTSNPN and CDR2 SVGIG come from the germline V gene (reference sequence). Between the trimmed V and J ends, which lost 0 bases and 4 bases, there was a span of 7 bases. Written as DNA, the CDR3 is TGTGCCTGGAGTGTACTGGGGAATCAGCCCCAGCATTTT. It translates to CAWSVLGNQPQHF.

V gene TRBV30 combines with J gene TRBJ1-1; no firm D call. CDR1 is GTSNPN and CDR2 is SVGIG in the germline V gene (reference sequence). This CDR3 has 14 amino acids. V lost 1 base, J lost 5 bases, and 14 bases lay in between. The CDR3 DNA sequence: TGTGCCTGGAGTGAAAATTCGATAGGGACTGAAGCTTTCTTT. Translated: CAWSENSIGTEAFF.

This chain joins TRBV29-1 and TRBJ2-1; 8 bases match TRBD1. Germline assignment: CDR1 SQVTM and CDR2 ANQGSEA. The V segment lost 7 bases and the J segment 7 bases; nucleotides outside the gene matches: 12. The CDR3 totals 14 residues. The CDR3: CSAADRVGVNEQFF. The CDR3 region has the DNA TGCAGCGCCGCGGACAGGGTTGGGGTGAATGAGCAGTTCTTC.

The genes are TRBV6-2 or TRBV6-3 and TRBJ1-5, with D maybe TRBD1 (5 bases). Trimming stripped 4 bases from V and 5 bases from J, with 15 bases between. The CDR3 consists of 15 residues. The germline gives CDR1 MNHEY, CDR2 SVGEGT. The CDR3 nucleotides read TGTGCCAGCAGTTGGGCGGACCGAGGGGATCAGCCCCAGCATTTT. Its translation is CASSWADRGDQPQHF.

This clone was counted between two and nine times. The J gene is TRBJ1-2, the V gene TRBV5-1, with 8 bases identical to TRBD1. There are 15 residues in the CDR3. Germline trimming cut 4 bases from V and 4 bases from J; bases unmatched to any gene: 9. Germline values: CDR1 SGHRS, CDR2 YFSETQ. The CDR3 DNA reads TGCGCCAGCAGCGGGGTAGGACAGGGCGCCTATGGCTACACCTTC. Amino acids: CASSGVGQGAYGYTF.

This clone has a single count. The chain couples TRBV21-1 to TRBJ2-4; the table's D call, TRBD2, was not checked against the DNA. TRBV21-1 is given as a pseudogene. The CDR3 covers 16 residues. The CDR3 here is CASSLRLAASKNIQYF. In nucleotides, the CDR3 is TGTGCCAGCAGCCTCCGACTAGCTGCATCCAAAAACATTCAGTACTTC.

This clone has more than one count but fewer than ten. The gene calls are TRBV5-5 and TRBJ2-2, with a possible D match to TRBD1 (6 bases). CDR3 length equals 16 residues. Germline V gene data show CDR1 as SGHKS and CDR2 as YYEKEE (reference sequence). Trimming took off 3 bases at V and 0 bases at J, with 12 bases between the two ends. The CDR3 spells CASSSQQGSNTGELFF. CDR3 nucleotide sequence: TGTGCCAGCAGCTCTCAGCAGGGGTCGAACACCGGGGAGCTGTTTTTT. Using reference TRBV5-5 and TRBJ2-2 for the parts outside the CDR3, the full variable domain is DAGVTQSPTHLIKTRGQQVTLRCSPISGHKSVSWYQQVLGQGPQFIFQYYEKEERGRGNFPDRFSARQFPNYSSELNVNALLLGDSALYLCASSSQQGSNTGELFFGEGSRLTVL.

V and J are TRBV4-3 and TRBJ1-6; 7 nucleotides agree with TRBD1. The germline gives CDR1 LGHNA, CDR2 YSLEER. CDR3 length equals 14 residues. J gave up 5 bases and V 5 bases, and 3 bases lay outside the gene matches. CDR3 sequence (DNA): TGCGCCAGCAGCTTGACAGGGAATAATTCACCCCTCCACTTT. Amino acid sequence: CASSLTGNNSPLHF.

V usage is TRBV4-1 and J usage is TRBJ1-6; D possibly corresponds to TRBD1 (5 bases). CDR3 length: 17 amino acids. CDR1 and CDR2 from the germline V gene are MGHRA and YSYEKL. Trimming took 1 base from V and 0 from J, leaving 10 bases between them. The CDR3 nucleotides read TGCGCCAGCAGCCAAGCCAGGGCGAGCTCCTATAATTCACCCCTCCACTTT. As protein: CASSQARASSYNSPLHF.

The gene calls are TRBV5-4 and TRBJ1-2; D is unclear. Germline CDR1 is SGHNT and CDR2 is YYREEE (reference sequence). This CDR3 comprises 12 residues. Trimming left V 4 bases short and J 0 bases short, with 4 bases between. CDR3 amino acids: CASSNPNYGYTF. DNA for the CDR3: TGTGCCAGCAGCAATCCTAACTATGGCTACACCTTC.

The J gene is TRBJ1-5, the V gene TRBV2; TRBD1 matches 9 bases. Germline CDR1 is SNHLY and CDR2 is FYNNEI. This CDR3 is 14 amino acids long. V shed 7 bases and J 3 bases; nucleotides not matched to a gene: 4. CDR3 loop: CASKRDRDNQPQHF. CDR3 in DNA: TGTGCCAGCAAGAGGGACAGGGACAATCAGCCCCAGCATTTT.